These 15 T cell receptor beta chains were all obtained from the same sample, sequenced in a study of blood T cells in healthy people across ages. For the second PCR, which ran for 7 to 11 cycles, a sample-barcoded 5' primer and a J-beta primer mix were used. TCRdb re-called the 5' RACE reads with MiXCR, one entry per CDR3 protein. The repertoire holds around 1.5 million distinct CDR3 sequences, with approximately 60% as singletons. The sample taken for sequencing was blood. Source of these receptors: a man between 18 and 29 years old in good health.

This chain connects TRBV6-2 or TRBV6-3 to TRBJ2-1, with 9 bases that match TRBD2. The V gene end was trimmed by 4 bases and the J gene end by 14 bases; junction bases not matched to a gene: 6. The germline V gene has CDR1 MNHEY and CDR2 SVGEGT. This CDR3 spans 12 amino acids. CDR3 nucleotide sequence: TGTGCCAGCAGTTTCGCGCGCGGGGGGGAGTTCTTC. This sequence encodes CASSFARGGEFF.

This clonotype appeared a single time. The chain has TRBV6-6 and TRBJ1-2; no clear D. The CDR3 is 13 amino acids. The V and J ends lost 6 bases and 5 bases respectively, with 13 bases between them. CDR1 and CDR2 from the germline V gene are MNHNY and SVGAGI (reference sequence). This CDR3 reads CASREDVMYGYTF. The CDR3 nucleotides are TGTGCCAGCAGGGAAGACGTAATGTATGGCTACACCTTC.

In this sample, this clonotype turned up a few times. The chain couples TRBV5-6 to TRBJ1-5; no clear D. Trimming left V 0 bases short and J 3 bases short, with 10 bases between. Germline V CDR1 and CDR2: SGHDT, YYEEEE. This CDR3 spans 15 amino acids. CDR3: CASSLGGNLNQPQHF. As DNA, the CDR3 is TGTGCCAGCAGCTTGGGCGGCAACCTCAATCAGCCCCAGCATTTT.

The V call is TRBV20-1, the J call TRBJ1-5; TRBD1 matches 9 bases. Germline trimming cut 6 bases from V and 6 bases from J; bases unmatched to any gene: 12. Germline loops: CDR1 DFQATT, CDR2 SNEGSKA (reference sequence). The CDR3 contains 15 residues. The CDR3, as DNA: TGCAGTGCGCCTCCGGGACAGGGACTCATTCAGCCCCAGCATTTT. Protein sequence: CSAPPGQGLIQPQHF.

The gene calls are TRBV27 and TRBJ2-5; 7 bases map to TRBD2. Germline values: CDR1 MNHEY, CDR2 SMNVEV (reference sequence). The CDR3 length is 14 residues. The V and J ends lost 6 bases and 2 bases, in that order; junction bases with no gene match: 6. The CDR3 DNA follows: TGTGCCAGCAGCGGGACTATCCAGCAAGAGACCCAGTACTTC. Amino acid sequence: CASSGTIQQETQYF.

Details on this clonotype: At one end the junction does not follow the germline gene, possibly because of a read error. This rearrangement joins TRBV25-1 to TRBJ2-4; D is unresolved. The germline gives CDR1 MGHDK, CDR2 SYGVNS. This CDR3 has 14 residues. CDR3 sequence: CASRETGPKNMQYF. CDR3 DNA: TGTGCCAGCAGGGAAACCGGACCTAAAAACATGCAGTACTTC.

The chain has TRBV6-1 and TRBJ2-7; D is ambiguous. Trimming pared 2 bases from V and 12 bases from J, leaving 11 bases between. The CDR3 runs 11 residues. CDR1 MNHNS and CDR2 SASEGT come from the germline V gene. The CDR3 protein is CASSEFRGAYF. The CDR3 nucleotides read TGTGCCAGCAGTGAATTCCGAGGCGCGTACTTC.

This chain joins TRBV12-3 or TRBV12-4 and TRBJ1-2; D uncertain. Trimming removed 2 bases from V and 0 bases from J, with 7 bases in between. This CDR3 contains 14 residues. CDR3: CASSLLPTNYGYTF. In DNA, the CDR3 is TGTGCCAGCAGTTTATTACCGACTAACTATGGCTACACCTTC.

The chain joins TRBV18 to TRBJ2-7, with 10 bases that match TRBD1. This CDR3 comprises 15 residues. Trimming took 3 bases from V and 3 from J; bases not matched to a gene: 5. Germline loops: CDR1 KGHSH, CDR2 LQKENI. The CDR3 sequence is CASSPGTGAHYEQYF. Written as DNA, the CDR3 is TGTGCCAGCTCACCTGGGACAGGGGCCCACTACGAGCAGTACTTC.

This clonotype was counted once. The V and J genes are TRBV5-1 and TRBJ2-3; 9 nucleotides line up with TRBD2. The germline CDR1 and CDR2 sequences are SGHRS and YFSETQ. The length of the CDR3 is 18 residues. V shed 7 bases, J shed 0 bases, and the junction held 15 bases outside the gene matches. CDR3 bases: TGCGCCAGCGGGCCCCCGGAGGTAGCGGGGGCTAGCACAGATACGCAGTATTTT. It codes for CASGPPEVAGASTDTQYF. Together with reference TRBV5-1 and TRBJ2-3, the CDR3 gives the full variable domain: KAGVTQTPRYLIKTRGQQVTLSCSPISGHRSVSWYQQTPGQGLQFLFEYFSETQRNKGNFPGRFSGRQFSNSRSEMNVSTLELGDSALYLCASGPPEVAGASTDTQYFGPGTRLTVL.

V usage is TRBV12-3 or TRBV12-4 and J usage is TRBJ2-1; TRBD1 or TRBD2 may be the D gene (6 bases each). The length of the CDR3 is 14 residues. V was shortened by 5 bases and J by 8 bases, with 16 bases between the two germline ends. The CDR3 region is CASSVGGLADEQFF. CDR3 bases: TGTGCCAGCAGTGTAGGGGGGCTTGCCGATGAGCAGTTCTTC.

This rearrangement joins TRBV4-1 to TRBJ2-7; D unclear. V was shortened by 1 base and J by 0 bases, with 13 bases between the two germline ends. Germline CDR1 is MGHRA and CDR2 is YSYEKL. The CDR3 runs 16 residues. CDR3 sequence: CASSQVLQSSSYEQYF. The CDR3 DNA is TGCGCCAGCAGCCAAGTCCTACAGTCGAGCTCCTACGAGCAGTACTTC.

The chain combines TRBV20-1 with TRBJ2-3; D is unresolved. Germline-derived CDR1 and CDR2 are DFQATT and SNEGSKA (reference sequence). Trimming took 0 bases from V and 1 from J, leaving 5 bases between them. The CDR3 spans 13 residues. CDR3 sequence: CSARDWGTDTQYF. DNA of the CDR3: TGCAGTGCTAGAGATTGGGGCACAGATACGCAGTATTTT.

The table lists this clonotype with a few counts. This chain joins TRBV29-1 and TRBJ2-1; D is ambiguous. This CDR3 spans 12 amino acids. Germline V CDR1 and CDR2: SQVTM, ANQGSEA. V gave up 1 base and J gave up 4 bases, with 5 bases separating them. For the CDR3, the DNA is TGCAGCGTTGAAGTAGATTACAATGAGCAGTTCTTC. Its protein is CSVEVDYNEQFF.

This clonotype was detected only a few times. This chain connects TRBV3-1 to TRBJ2-5; unclear D gene. The CDR3 length is 13 residues. Germline V gene data show CDR1 as LGHDT and CDR2 as YNNKEL (reference sequence). Trimming cost V 6 bases and J 4 bases, with 12 bases left between them. CDR3 sequence (DNA): TGTGCCAGCAGTCCATGGATGGGAGAGACCCAGTACTTC. Translation gives CASSPWMGETQYF.